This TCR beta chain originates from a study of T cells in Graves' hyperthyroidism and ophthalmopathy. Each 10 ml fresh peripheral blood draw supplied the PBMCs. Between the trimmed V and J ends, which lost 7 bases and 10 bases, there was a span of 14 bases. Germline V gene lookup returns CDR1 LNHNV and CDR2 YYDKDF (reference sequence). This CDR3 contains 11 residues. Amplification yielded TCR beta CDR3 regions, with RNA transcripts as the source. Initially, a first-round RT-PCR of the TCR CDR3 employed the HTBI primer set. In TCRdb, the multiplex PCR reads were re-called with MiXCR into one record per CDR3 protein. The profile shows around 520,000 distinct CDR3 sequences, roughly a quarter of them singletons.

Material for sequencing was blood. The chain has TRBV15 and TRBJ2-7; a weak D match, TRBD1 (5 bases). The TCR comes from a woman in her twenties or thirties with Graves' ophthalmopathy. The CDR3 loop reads CATMQGGDQYF. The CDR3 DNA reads TGTGCCACCATGCAGGGCGGCGATCAGTACTTC. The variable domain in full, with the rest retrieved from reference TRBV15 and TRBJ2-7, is DAMVIQNPRYQVTQFGKPVTLSCSQTLNHNVMYWYQQKSSQAPKLLFHYYDKDFNNEADTPDNFQSRRPNTSFCFLDIRSPGLGDTAMYLCATMQGGDQYFGPGTRLTVT.